These T cell receptor beta chains were read from a single sample in a study of blood T cell repertoires in COVID-19. Profiled with immunoSEQ multiplex PCR; TCRdb holds only in-frame clones, not every one. The table shows 85,000 to 130,000 clones, with approximately 85% occurring only once. Specimen: peripheral blood. These receptors all come from a woman aged 55-75 years with acute or convalescent COVID-19. Both conserved end residues are trimmed from each CDR3. Rows give clone size only sometimes, using once, few, many, or a class for an expanded clone.

v_gene: TRBV14; abundance: once; j_gene: TRBJ2-2; CDR3aa: ASSQVAGKGTGELF
v_gene: TRBV2; abundance: .; j_gene: TRBJ2-4; CDR3aa: ASSLQGLQNIQY
v_gene: TRBV7-8; abundance: .; j_gene: TRBJ1-5; CDR3aa: ASSSTYGDQPQH
v_gene: TRBV27; abundance: .; j_gene: TRBJ1-4; CDR3aa: ASSSWGLNIATNEKLF
v_gene: TRBV5-6; abundance: once; j_gene: TRBJ2-3; CDR3aa: ASSPSSGRATDTQY
v_gene: TRBV9; abundance: .; j_gene: TRBJ1-4; CDR3aa: ASSDRQGSGEKLF
v_gene: TRBV3-1/TRBV3-2; abundance: once; j_gene: TRBJ1-6; CDR3aa: ASSQAGLGSPLH
v_gene: TRBV3-1/TRBV3-2; abundance: .; j_gene: TRBJ2-7; CDR3aa: ASSLGGGGRYYEQY
v_gene: TRBV10-3; abundance: .; j_gene: TRBJ1-1; CDR3aa: AISAGGRGTEAF
v_gene: TRBV4-2; abundance: .; j_gene: TRBJ2-4; CDR3aa: ASSQGDSGSPRNIQY
v_gene: TRBV9; abundance: .; j_gene: TRBJ1-2; CDR3aa: ASSAPTGVAVYT
v_gene: TRBV28; abundance: .; j_gene: TRBJ1-2; CDR3aa: ASTRYGGSYGYT
v_gene: TRBV12-3/TRBV12-4; abundance: .; j_gene: TRBJ2-2; CDR3aa: ASSFLGPGELF
v_gene: TRBV28; abundance: .; j_gene: TRBJ2-5; CDR3aa: ASSRITSGPYQETQY
v_gene: TRBV6-5; abundance: .; j_gene: TRBJ2-1; CDR3aa: ATLPSRDRGQLF
v_gene: TRBV20-1; abundance: .; j_gene: TRBJ1-2; CDR3aa: SARTDYGYT
v_gene: TRBV5-1; abundance: .; j_gene: TRBJ1-1; CDR3aa: ASSLGQGAMNTEAF
v_gene: TRBV4-1; abundance: .; j_gene: TRBJ2-6; CDR3aa: ASSRDSGANVLT
v_gene: TRBV30; abundance: few; j_gene: TRBJ1-1; CDR3aa: ATHRGLMNTEAF
v_gene: TRBV28; abundance: .; j_gene: TRBJ1-5; CDR3aa: ASSLQTGINQPQH
v_gene: TRBV5-8; abundance: .; j_gene: TRBJ1-6; CDR3aa: ASRRDSTSSYNSPLH
v_gene: TRBV2; abundance: .; j_gene: TRBJ1-1; CDR3aa: ASSYRARGTEAF
v_gene: TRBV9; abundance: .; j_gene: TRBJ1-1; CDR3aa: ASSDQGVDTEAF
v_gene: TRBV3-1/TRBV3-2; abundance: once; j_gene: TRBJ2-7; CDR3aa: ASSQNLRTSGSSTYEQY
v_gene: TRBV6-5; abundance: .; j_gene: TRBJ2-1; CDR3aa: ASSYHNEQF
v_gene: TRBV28; abundance: .; j_gene: TRBJ1-1; CDR3aa: ASSSGQDTEAF
v_gene: TRBV3-1/TRBV3-2; abundance: .; j_gene: TRBJ1-3; CDR3aa: ASSHQGAGNTIY